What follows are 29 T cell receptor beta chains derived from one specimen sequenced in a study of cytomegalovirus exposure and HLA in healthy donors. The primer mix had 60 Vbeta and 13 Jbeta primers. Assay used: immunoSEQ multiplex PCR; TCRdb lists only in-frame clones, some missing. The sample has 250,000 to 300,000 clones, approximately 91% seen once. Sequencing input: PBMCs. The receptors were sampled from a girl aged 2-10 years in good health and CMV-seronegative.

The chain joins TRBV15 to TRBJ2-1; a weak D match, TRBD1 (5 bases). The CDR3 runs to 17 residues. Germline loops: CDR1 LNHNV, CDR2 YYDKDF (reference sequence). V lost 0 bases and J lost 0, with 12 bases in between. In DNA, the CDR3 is TGTGCCACCAGCAGAGATTTGGGGCGCGGCTCCTACAATGAGCAGTTCTTC. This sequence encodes CATSRDLGRGSYNEQFF.

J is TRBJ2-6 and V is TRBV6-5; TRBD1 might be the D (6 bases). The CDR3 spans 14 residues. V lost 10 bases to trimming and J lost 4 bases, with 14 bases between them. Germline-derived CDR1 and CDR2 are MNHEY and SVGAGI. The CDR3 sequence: CATASGDGANVLTF. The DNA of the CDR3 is TGTGCCACCGCCTCAGGGGACGGGGCCAACGTCCTGACTTTC.

The CDR3, as DNA: TGTGCCAGCAGACTAAAGGGGGACTATGGCTACACCTTC. Translating gives CASRLKGDYGYTF. V and J are TRBV27 and TRBJ1-2; maybe TRBD1 (6 bases). This CDR3 region has 13 residues. Germline-derived CDR1 and CDR2 are MNHEY and SMNVEV (reference sequence). The V gene lost 6 bases and the J gene lost 3 bases, with 11 bases spanning the gap.

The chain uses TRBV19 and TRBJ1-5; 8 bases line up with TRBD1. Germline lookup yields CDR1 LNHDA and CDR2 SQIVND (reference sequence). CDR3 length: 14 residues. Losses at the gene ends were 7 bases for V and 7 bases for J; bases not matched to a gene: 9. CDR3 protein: CASTDGTGWQPQHF. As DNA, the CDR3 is TGTGCCAGTACCGACGGGACAGGTTGGCAGCCCCAGCATTTT.

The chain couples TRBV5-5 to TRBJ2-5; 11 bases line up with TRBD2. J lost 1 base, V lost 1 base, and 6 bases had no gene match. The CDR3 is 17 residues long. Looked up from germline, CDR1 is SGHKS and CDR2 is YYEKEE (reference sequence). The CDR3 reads CASSLRSSGRSQETQYF. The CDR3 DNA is TGTGCCAGCAGCTTGCGGTCTAGCGGGAGGTCCCAAGAGACCCAGTACTTC.

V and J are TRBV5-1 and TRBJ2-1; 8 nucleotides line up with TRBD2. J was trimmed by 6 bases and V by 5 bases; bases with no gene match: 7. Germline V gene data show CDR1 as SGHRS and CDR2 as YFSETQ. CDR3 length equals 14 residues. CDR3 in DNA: TGCGCCAGCAGACAGGGAACTAGCGGCAATGAGCAGTTCTTC. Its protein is CASRQGTSGNEQFF.

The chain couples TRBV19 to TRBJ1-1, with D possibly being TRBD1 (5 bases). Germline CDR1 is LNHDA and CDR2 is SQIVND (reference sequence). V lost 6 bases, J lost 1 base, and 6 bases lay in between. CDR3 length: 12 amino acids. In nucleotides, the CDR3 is TGTGCCAGTAGGACAGCGAACACTGAAGCTTTCTTT. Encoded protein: CASRTANTEAFF. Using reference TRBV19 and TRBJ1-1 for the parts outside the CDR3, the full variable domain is DGGITQSPKYLFRKEGQNVTLSCEQNLNHDAMYWYRQDPGQGLRLIYYSQIVNDFQKGDIAEGYSVSREKKESFPLTVTSAQKNPTAFYLCASRTANTEAFFGQGTRLTVV.

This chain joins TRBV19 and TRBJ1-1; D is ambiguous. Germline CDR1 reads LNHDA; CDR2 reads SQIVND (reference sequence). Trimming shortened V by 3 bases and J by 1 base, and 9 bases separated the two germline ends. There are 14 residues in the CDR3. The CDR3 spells CASSMSGGNTEAFF. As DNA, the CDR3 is TGTGCCAGTAGTATGAGCGGTGGGAACACTGAAGCTTTCTTT.

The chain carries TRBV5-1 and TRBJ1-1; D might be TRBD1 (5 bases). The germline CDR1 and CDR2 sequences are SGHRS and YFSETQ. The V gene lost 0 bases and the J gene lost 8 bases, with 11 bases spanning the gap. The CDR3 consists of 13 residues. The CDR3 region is CASSLVAGLEAFF. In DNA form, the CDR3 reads TGCGCCAGCAGCTTGGTCGCAGGGCTCGAAGCTTTCTTT.

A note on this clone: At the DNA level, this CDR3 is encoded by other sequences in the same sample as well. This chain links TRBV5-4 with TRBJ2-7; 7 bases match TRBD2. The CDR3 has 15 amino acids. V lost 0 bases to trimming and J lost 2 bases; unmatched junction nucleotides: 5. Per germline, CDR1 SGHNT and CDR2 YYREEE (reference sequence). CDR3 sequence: CASSLVGGGTYEQYF. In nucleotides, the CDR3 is TGTGCCAGCAGCTTGGTGGGGGGAGGGACCTACGAGCAGTACTTC.

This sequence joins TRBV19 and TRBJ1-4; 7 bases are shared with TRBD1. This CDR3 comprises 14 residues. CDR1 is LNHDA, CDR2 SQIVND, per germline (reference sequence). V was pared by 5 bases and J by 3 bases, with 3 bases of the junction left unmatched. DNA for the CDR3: TGTGCCAGTAGTCCGGACAGGCCTAATGAAAAACTGTTTTTT. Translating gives CASSPDRPNEKLFF.

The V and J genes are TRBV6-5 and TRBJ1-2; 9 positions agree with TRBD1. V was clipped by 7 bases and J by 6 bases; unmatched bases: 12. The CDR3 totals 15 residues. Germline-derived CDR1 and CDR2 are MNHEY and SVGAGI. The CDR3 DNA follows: TGTGCCAGCAATCCCATCTGGGACAGGGATGATGGCTACACCTTC. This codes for CASNPIWDRDDGYTF.

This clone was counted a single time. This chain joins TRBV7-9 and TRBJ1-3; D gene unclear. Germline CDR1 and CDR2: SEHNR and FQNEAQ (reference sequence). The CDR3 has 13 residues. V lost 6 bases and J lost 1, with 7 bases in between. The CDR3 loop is CASRSGSGNTIYF. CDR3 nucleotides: TGTGCCAGCAGGTCGGGGTCTGGAAACACCATATATTTT.

CDR3 nucleotide sequence: TGTGCCAGCAGTTTCCTGACTAGCGGGCTCCAAGAGACCCAGTACTTC. Translating it yields CASSFLTSGLQETQYF. The V gene is TRBV27, the J gene TRBJ2-5; 10 bases are shared with TRBD2. The CDR3 covers 16 residues. Trimming cost V 3 bases and J 1 base; bases outside gene matches: 5. In germline, CDR1 is MNHEY, CDR2 SMNVEV (reference sequence).

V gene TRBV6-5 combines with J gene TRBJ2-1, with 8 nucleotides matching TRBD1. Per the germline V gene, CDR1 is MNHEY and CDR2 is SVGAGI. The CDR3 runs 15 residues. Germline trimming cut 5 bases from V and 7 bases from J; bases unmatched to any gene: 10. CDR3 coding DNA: TGTGCCAGCAGTCTAGGACAGGGAATCGGAAATGAGCAGTTCTTC. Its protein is CASSLGQGIGNEQFF.

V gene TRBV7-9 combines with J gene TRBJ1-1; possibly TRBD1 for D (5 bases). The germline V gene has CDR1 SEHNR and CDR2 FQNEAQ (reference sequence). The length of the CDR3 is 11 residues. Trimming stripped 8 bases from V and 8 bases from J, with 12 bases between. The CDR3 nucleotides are TGTGCCAGCGGGGGGGAAGAAGAAGCTTTCTTT. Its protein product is CASGGEEEAFF.

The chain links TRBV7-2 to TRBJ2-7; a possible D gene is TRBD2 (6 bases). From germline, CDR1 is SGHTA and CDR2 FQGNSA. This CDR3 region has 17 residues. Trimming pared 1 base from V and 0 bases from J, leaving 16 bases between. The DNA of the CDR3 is TGTGCCAGCAGCTTAGTGGGGGGAGGAGGGCCCTCCTACGAGCAGTACTTC. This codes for CASSLVGGGGPSYEQYF.

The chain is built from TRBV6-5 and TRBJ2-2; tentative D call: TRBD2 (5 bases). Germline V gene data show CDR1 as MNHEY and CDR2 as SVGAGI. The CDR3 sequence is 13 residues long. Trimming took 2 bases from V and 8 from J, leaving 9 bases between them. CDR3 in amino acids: CASSYVVAGELFF. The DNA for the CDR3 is TGTGCCAGCAGTTACGTCGTAGCGGGGGAGCTGTTTTTT.

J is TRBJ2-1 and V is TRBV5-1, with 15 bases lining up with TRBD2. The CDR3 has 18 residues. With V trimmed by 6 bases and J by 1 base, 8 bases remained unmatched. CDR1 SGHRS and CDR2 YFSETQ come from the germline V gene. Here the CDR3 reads CASTRGGLAGGSYNEQFF. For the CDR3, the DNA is TGCGCCAGCACTAGGGGAGGACTAGCGGGAGGGTCCTACAATGAGCAGTTCTTC.

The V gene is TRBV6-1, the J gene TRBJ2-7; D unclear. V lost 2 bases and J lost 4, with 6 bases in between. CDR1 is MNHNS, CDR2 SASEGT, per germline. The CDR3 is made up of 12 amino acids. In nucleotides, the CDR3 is TGTGCCAGCAGTGAACCCCAATACGAGCAGTACTTC. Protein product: CASSEPQYEQYF.

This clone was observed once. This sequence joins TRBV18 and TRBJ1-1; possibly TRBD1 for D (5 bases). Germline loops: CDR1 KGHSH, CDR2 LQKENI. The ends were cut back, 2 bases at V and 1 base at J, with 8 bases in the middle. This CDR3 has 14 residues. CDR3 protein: CASSPFQGNTEAFF. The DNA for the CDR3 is TGTGCCAGCTCACCATTTCAGGGGAACACTGAAGCTTTCTTT.

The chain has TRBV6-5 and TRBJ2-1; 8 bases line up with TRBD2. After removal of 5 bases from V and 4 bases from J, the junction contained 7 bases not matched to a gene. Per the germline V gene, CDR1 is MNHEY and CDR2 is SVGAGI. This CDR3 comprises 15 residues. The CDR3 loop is CASSPTAGAYNEQFF. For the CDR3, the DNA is TGTGCCAGCAGTCCCACAGCGGGAGCTTACAATGAGCAGTTCTTC.

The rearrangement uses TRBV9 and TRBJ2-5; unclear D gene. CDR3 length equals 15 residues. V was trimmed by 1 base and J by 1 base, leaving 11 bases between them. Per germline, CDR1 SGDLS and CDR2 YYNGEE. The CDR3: CASSVNLGFQETQYF. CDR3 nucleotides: TGTGCCAGCAGCGTAAATTTGGGCTTCCAAGAGACCCAGTACTTC. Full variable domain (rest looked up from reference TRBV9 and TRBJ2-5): DSGVTQTPKHLITATGQRVTLRCSPRSGDLSVYWYQQSLDQGLQFLIQYYNGEERAKGNILERFSAQQFPDLHSELNLSSLELGDSALYFCASSVNLGFQETQYFGPGTRLLVL.

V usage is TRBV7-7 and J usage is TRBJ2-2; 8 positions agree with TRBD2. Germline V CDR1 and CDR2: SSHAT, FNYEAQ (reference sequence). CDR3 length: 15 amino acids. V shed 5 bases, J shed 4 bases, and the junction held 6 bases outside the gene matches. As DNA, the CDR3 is TGTGCCAGCAGCCAGTCCGGGACTAGCACCGGGGAGCTGTTTTTT. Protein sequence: CASSQSGTSTGELFF.

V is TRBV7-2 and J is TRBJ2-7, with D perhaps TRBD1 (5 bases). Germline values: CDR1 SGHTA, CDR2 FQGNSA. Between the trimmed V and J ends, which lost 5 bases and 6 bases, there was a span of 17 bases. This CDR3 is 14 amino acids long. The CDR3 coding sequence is TGTGCCAGCAGCCCCCAGGGCCTCCTGGGCGAGCAGTACTTC. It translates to CASSPQGLLGEQYF.

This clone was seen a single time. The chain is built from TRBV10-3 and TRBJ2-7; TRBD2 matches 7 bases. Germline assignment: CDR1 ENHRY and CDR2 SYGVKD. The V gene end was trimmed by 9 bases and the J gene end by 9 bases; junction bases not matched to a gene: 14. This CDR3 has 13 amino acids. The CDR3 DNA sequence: TGTGCCATTGGGGGGGTCCGACGTAGCGGGCAGTACTTC. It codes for CAIGGVRRSGQYF.

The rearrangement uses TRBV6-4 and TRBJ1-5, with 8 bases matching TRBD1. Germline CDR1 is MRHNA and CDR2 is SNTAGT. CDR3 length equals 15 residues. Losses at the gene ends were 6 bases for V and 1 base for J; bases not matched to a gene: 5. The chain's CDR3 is CASRRTGRSNQPQHF. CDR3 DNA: TGTGCCAGCAGGCGGACAGGGAGGAGCAATCAGCCCCAGCATTTT.

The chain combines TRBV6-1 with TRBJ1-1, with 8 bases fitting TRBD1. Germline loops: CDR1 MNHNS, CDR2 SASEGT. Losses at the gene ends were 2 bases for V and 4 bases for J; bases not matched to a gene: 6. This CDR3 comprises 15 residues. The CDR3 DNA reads TGTGCCAGCAGTGAATCGCAGGGGGCGGGCACTGAAGCTTTCTTT. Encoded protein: CASSESQGAGTEAFF.

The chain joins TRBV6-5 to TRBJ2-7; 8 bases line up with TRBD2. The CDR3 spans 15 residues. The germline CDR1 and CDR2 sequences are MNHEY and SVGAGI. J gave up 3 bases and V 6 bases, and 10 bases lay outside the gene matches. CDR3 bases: TGTGCCAGCAGGCGACGGAGCGGGGGCGACTACGAGCAGTACTTC. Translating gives CASRRRSGGDYEQYF.